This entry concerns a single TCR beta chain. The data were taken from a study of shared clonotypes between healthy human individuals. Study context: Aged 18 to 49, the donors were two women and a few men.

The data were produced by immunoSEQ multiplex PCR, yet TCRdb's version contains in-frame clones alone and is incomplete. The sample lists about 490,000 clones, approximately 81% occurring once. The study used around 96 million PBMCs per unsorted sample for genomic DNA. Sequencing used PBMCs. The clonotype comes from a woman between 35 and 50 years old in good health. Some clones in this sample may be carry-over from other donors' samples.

The CDR3 protein is CASSWGGAADTEAFF. CDR3 nucleotide sequence: TGTGCCAGCAGCTGGGGAGGGGCCGCGGACACTGAAGCTTTCTTT. V and J are TRBV5-4 and TRBJ1-1; a weak D match, TRBD1 (5 bases). CDR3 length equals 15 residues. With 3 bases removed from V and 3 bases from J, the gap between germline ends came to 15 bases. CDR1 and CDR2 from the germline V gene are SGHNT and YYREEE (reference sequence). The complete variable domain, with remaining parts taken from reference TRBV5-4 and TRBJ1-1, reads ETGVTQSPTHLIKTRGQQVTLRCSSQSGHNTVSWYQQALGQGPQFIFQYYREEENGRGNFPPRFSGLQFPNYSSELNVNALELDDSALYLCASSWGGAADTEAFFGQGTRLTVV.